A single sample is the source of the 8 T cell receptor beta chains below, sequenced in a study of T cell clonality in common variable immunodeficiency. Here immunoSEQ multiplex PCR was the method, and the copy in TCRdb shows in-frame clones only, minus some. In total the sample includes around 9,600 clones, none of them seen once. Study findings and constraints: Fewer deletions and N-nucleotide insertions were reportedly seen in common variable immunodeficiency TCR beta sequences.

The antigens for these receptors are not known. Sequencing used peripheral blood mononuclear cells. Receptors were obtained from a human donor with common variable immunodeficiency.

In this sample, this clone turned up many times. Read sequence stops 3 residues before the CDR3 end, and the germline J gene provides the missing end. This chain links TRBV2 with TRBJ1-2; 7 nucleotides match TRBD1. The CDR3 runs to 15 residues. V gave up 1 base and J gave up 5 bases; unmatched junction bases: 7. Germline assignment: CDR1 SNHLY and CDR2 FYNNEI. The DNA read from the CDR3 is TGTGCCAGCAGTGAAGTGAAGGGGGCCCCTTATGGC. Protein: CASSEVKGAPYG. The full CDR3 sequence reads CASSEVKGAPYGYTF.

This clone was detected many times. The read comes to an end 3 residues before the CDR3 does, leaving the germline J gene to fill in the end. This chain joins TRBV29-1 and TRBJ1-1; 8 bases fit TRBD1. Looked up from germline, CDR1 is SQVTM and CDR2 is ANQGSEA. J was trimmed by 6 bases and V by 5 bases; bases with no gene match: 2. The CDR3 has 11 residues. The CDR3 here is CSVKTGAEAFF. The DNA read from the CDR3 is TGCAGCGTTAAGACAGGGGCTGAA.

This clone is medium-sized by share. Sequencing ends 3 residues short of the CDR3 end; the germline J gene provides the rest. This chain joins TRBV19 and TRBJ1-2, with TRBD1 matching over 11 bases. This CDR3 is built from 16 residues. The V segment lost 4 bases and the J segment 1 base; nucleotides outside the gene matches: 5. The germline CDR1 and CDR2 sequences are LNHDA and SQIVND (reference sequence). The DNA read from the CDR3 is TGTGCCAGTAGTACGGCGGACAGGGGGCGTAACTATGGC. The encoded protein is CASSTADRGRNYG. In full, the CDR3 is CASSTADRGRNYGYTF.

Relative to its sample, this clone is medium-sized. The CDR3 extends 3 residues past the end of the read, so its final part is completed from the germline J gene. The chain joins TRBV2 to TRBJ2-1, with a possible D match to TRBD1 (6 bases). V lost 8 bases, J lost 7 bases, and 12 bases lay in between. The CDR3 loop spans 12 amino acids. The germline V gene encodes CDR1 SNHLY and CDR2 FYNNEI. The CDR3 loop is CASAAGVNEQFF. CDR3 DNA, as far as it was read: TGTGCCAGCGCGGCAGGGGTGAATGAG.

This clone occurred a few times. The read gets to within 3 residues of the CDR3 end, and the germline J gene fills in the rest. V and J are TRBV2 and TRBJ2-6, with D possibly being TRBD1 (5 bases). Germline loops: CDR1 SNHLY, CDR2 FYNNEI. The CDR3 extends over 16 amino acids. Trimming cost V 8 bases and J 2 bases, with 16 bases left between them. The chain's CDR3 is CASREVTGAGANVLTF. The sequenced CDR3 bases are TGTGCCAGCCGAGAGGTAACAGGCGCTGGGGCCAACGTC.

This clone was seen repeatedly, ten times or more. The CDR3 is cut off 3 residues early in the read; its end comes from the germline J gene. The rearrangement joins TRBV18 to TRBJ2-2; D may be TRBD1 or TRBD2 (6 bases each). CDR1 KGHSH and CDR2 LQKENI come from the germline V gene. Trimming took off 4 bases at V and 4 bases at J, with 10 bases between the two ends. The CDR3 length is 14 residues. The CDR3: CASSRGGGTGELFF. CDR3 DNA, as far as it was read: TGTGCCAGCTCACGAGGAGGGGGCACCGGGGAG.

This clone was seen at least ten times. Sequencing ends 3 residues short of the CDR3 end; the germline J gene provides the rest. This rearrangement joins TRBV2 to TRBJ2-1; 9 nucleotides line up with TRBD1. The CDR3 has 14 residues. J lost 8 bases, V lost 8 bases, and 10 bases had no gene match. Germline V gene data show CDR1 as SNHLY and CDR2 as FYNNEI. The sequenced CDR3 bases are TGTGCCAGCGGCTCCGGGACAGGGTATCATGAG. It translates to CASGSGTGYHE. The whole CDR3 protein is CASGSGTGYHEQFF.

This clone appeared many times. The sequenced part of the CDR3 DNA is TGTGCCAGCAGCTCCATCCAGAACTATGGC. Its protein is CASSSIQNYG. The full-length CDR3 reads as CASSSIQNYGYTF. The gene calls are TRBV7-9 and TRBJ1-2; the D is unclear. The CDR3 extends 3 residues past the end of the read, so its final part is completed from the germline J gene. V lost 4 bases and J 2 bases, leaving 8 bases between the germline ends. The CDR3 covers 13 residues. Germline lookup yields CDR1 SEHNR and CDR2 FQNEAQ (reference sequence). Together with reference TRBV7-9 and TRBJ1-2, the CDR3 gives the full variable domain: DTGVSQNPRHKITKRGQNVTFRCDPISEHNRLYWYRQTLGQGPEFLTYFQNEAQLEKSRLLSDRFSAERPKGSFSTLEIQRTEQGDSAMYLCASSSIQNYGYTFGSGTRLTVV.